This T cell receptor beta chain is from a study of T cells in Graves' hyperthyroidism and ophthalmopathy. TCR beta CDR3 sequences were amplified from RNA transcripts. TCR CDR3 underwent first-round RT-PCR with the HTBI primer set. One entry per CDR3 protein, called by TCRdb with MiXCR from the multiplex PCR reads. Of under 450,000 distinct CDR3 sequences in the sample, about a sixth were seen once. The V segment lost 0 bases and the J segment 7 bases; nucleotides outside the gene matches: 5. CDR3 size: 15 residues. Germline V gives CDR1 SGHRS, CDR2 YFSETQ. This clonotype was detected many times. The chain couples TRBV5-1 to TRBJ1-4; 8 nucleotides match TRBD1. The TCR was taken from a woman in her twenties or thirties with Graves' hyperthyroidism that later progressed to Graves' ophthalmopathy. The material sequenced was blood. The CDR3 protein is CASSLAQGAVEKLFF. The CDR3 DNA reads TGCGCCAGCAGCTTGGCCCAGGGGGCGGTTGAAAAACTGTTTTTT.